Sequencing of this T cell receptor beta chain was carried out in a study of neurological immune-mediated disorders (dated by TCRdb to between 2018 and 2020). Some background on the complete study: Among the 35 or so multiple sclerosis patients, some 31 had relapsing-remitting MS and 3 had secondary progressive MS. Peripheral blood TCR-beta repertoires from HTLV-I-associated myelopathy (HAM/TSP) patients, multiple sclerosis patients and healthy controls were compared by UMI-based sequencing. The 90 to 120 TCR-beta libraries covered PBMC samples along with longitudinal samples, technical triplicates, and paired sorted CD4+ and CD8+ T-cell subsets. The cohort included approximately 68 subjects: some 14 with HAM/TSP, some 34 with multiple sclerosis, and 20 healthy controls.

Taken from the germline V gene, the CDR1 and CDR2 loops are SNHLY and FYNNEI. Its CDR3 holds 16 amino acids, cysteine through phenylalanine. The CDR3 DNA has 48 bases and is translated from base 1. For unsorted PBMC libraries, 2 million PBMCs were used after storage in RNAlater at -80 degrees C until RNA extraction. Multiple sclerosis patients were enrolled in a US clinical protocol evaluating disease progression by magnetic resonance imaging. Peripheral blood was subjected to Ficoll-Hypaque density gradient centrifugation to isolate PBMCs, which were then cryopreserved in liquid nitrogen. To note about this clonotype: Its cognate antigen has yet to be identified. Since a much larger clone is just one base distant, this may be a read error.

To synthesize cDNA, template-switch 5'RACE was performed with a primer carrying a 10-nucleotide random unique molecular identifier so that each TCR transcript was tagged. Each sequencing run produced over 170 million TCR-beta sequences covering 15-18 subjects. Total RNA was extracted with the RNeasy kit. TCR-beta VDJ regions were amplified with primers for the TCR constant region and the 5'RACE anchor, using the KAPA Real-time Library Amplification kit. A first PCR added sample indexes and Illumina adaptors, and a second PCR then raised library yield. After Ampure bead purification, the TCR product of roughly 650 bp was size-selected on a 2% E-gel SizeSelection system. Before pooling, libraries had their quality checked on a Bioanalyzer, their concentration measured with Qubit, and their quantity determined with the Kapa Library Quantification kit. An Illumina HiSeq 2500 sequenced the libraries paired-end 2 x 150 bp. To increase sequence diversity, roughly 24-31% phiX was spiked into each library pool. Processing in the source paper ran as follows. The UMI-based MiGEC pipeline processed quality-filtered reads and removed over 80% of raw TCR sequences during error correction. IMGT germline references were used for alignment of VDJ genes, and clonotypes were defined by a unique CDR3 amino acid sequence together with V-J genes. Clonal expansion, Shannon diversity, and CDR3 relatedness (CalcPairwiseDistances, ClusterSamples) were evaluated with VDJtools, and phylogenetic trees were built with CLCbio workbench. A clone was classed as expanded if it had 8 or more unique UMIs, a cutoff based on coefficient-of-variation modelling across technical triplicates. TCRdb trimmed the raw reads at Q25, called clones with MiXCR and kept productive beta chains. Every distinct CDR3 protein forms one entry, paired with its most common genes and DNA. None of the V and J calls come from the authors' own analysis; TCRdb made them. In all, the sample holds tens of thousands of distinct CDR3 sequences, and 2% to 3% of those were seen once. The ten largest clonotypes hold around 3% of the sample.

What the research found in general, with its limitations: Across subjects, expanded clones never shared an identical CDR3 amino acid sequence, which suggests that the TCR-beta repertoires in every group were private. TCR clonal expansion was highest in HAM/TSP patients and lowest in MS patients, with MS patients falling below even healthy controls. The MS cluster was not associated with any clinical or MRI features, and the authors stated that larger cohorts are needed. In phylogenetic analysis, the repertoires of 18 of 34 MS patients grouped into a cluster of related CDR3 sequences, which suggests a possible signature at the repertoire level.

The TCR was taken from a man in his fifties with multiple sclerosis. The sequence links TRBV2 to TRBJ2-4; the D gene is perhaps TRBD1, on 6 matching bases. The source material was PBMCs. The CDR3 reads as follows: CASTLEEQGAKKIQYF. At the DNA level, the sequence is TGTGCCAGCACTCTTGAAGAACAGGGCGCCAAAAAAATTCAGTACTTC.